This T cell receptor (beta chain) was recorded in a study of OX40 agonist ivuxolimab in advanced cancers. The protocol was immunoSEQ multiplex PCR, while the TCRdb copy is restricted to in-frame clones and leaves out a portion. This table holds around 69,000 clones, over 75% found once. V was pared by 2 bases and J by 6 bases, with 6 bases of the junction left unmatched. Germline CDR1 reads MNHEY; CDR2 reads SMNVEV (reference sequence). The CDR3 has 16 amino acids. The chain recombines TRBV27 with TRBJ1-6; 8 positions match TRBD1. The sequences come from CD4+ or CD8+ T cells sorted from blood, collected in a trial of the OX40 agonist ivuxolimab. This sequence originates from an adult with an advanced solid tumor such as melanoma, head and neck, liver or kidney cancer. The CDR3 loop reads CASSLDPGGVNSPLHF. The CDR3 coding sequence is TGTGCCAGCAGTTTAGACCCAGGGGGCGTTAATTCACCCCTCCACTTT.